The sequence of this TCR beta chain was determined in a study of blood T cell repertoires in COVID-19. The CDR3 extends over 14 amino acids. With 6 bases removed from V and 2 bases from J, the gap between germline ends came to 12 bases. Per the germline V gene, CDR1 is MRHNA and CDR2 is SNTAGT. This clone has just one count. Clones were sequenced by immunoSEQ multiplex PCR, and TCRdb holds only the in-frame ones, with some missing. The sample lists about 62,000 clones; around 87% were seen once. The source is a woman in her sixties with COVID-19, enrolled during active disease. The chain recombines TRBV6-4 with TRBJ2-3, with D maybe TRBD2 (5 bases). The sample taken for sequencing was peripheral blood. CDR3 sequence reads: CASSISGVTDTQYF. DNA of the CDR3: TGTGCCAGCAGCATCAGCGGCGTCACAGATACGCAGTATTTT.